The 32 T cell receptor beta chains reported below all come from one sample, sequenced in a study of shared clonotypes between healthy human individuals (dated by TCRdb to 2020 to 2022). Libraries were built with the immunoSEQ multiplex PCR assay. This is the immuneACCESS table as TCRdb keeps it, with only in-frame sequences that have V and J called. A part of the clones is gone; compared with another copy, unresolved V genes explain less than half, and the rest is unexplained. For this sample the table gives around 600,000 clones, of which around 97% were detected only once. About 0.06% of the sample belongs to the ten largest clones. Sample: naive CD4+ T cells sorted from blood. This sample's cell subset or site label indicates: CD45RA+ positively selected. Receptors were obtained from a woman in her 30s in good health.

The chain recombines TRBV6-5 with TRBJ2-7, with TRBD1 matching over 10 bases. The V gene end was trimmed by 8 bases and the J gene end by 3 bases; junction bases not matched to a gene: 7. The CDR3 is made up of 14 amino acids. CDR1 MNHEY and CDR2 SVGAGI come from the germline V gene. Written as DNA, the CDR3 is TGTGCCAGCGGTACCGGGACAGGGGTCTACGAGCAGTACTTC. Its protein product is CASGTGTGVYEQYF.

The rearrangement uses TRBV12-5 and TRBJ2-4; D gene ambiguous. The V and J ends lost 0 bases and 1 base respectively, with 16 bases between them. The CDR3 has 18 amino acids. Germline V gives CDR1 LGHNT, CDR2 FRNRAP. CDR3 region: CASGLVHRPPGAKNIQYF. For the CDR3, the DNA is TGTGCTAGTGGTTTGGTACATCGGCCGCCTGGGGCCAAAAACATTCAGTACTTC. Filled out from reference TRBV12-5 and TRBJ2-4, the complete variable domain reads DARVTQTPRHKVTEMGQEVTMRCQPILGHNTVFWYRQTMMQGLELLAYFRNRAPLDDSGMPKDRFSAEMPDATLATLKIQPSEPRDSAVYFCASGLVHRPPGAKNIQYFGAGTRLSVL.

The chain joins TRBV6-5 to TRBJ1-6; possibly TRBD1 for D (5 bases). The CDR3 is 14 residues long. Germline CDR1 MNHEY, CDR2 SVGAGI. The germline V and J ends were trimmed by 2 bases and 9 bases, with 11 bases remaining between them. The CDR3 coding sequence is TGTGCCAGCAGTTACAGCCCCGGGGGTTCACCCCTCCACTTT. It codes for CASSYSPGGSPLHF.

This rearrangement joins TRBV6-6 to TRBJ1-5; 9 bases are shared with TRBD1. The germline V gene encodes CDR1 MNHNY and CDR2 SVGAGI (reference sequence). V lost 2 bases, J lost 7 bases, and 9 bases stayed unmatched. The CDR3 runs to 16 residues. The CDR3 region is CASSYRATGGGQPQHF. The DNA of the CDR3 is TGTGCCAGCAGTTACCGAGCAACAGGGGGCGGGCAGCCCCAGCATTTT.

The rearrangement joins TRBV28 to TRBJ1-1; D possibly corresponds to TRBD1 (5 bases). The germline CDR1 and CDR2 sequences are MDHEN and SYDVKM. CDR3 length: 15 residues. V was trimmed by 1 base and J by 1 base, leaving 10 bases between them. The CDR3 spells CASSLSGAQNTEAFF. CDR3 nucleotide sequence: TGTGCCAGCAGTTTATCCGGGGCACAGAACACTGAAGCTTTCTTT. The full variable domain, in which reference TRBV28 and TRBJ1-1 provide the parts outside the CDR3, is DVKVTQSSRYLVKRTGEKVFLECVQDMDHENMFWYRQDPGLGLRLIYFSYDVKMKEKGDIPEGYSVSREKKERFSLILESASTNQTSMYLCASSLSGAQNTEAFFGQGTRLTVV.

The CDR3 nucleotides are TGTGCCAGCAGTTTACTGGATAACGAGCAGTACTTC. Translating gives CASSLLDNEQYF. The chain has TRBV28 and TRBJ2-7; D is undetermined. V lost 2 bases and J 5 bases, leaving 7 bases between the germline ends. This CDR3 comprises 12 residues. CDR1 is MDHEN and CDR2 is SYDVKM in the germline V gene.

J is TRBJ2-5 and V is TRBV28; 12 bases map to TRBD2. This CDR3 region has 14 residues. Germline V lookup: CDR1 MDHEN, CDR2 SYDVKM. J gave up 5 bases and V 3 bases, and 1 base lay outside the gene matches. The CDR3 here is CASSLTSGSETQYF. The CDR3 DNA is TGTGCCAGCAGTTTGACTAGCGGGAGTGAGACCCAGTACTTC.

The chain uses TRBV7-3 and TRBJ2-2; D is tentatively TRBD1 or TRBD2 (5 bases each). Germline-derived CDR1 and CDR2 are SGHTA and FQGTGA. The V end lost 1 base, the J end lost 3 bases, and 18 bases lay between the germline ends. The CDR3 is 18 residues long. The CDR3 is CASSLNAPLLGDTGELFF. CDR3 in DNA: TGTGCCAGCAGCTTAAACGCCCCGTTACTGGGGGACACCGGGGAGCTGTTTTTT. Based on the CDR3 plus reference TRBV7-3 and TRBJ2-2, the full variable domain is GAGVSQTPSNKVTEKGKYVELRCDPISGHTALYWYRQSLGQGPEFLIYFQGTGAADDSGLPNDRFFAVRPEGSVSTLKIQRTERGDSAVYLCASSLNAPLLGDTGELFFGEGSRLTVL.

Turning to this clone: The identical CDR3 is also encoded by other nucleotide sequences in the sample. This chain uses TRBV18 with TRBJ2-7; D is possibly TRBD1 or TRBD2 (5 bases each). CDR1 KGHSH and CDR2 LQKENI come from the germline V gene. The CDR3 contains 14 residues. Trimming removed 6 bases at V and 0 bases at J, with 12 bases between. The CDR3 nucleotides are TGTGCCAGCTCTGGGGACCGATCCTCCTACGAGCAGTACTTC. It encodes CASSGDRSSYEQYF.

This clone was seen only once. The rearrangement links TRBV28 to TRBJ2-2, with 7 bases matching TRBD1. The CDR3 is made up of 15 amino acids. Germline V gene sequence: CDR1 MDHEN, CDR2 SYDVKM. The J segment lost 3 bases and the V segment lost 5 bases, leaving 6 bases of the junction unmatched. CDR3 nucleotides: TGTGCCAGCAGTACGAGAGACAGGGACACCGGGGAGCTGTTTTTT. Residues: CASSTRDRDTGELFF. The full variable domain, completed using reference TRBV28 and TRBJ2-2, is DVKVTQSSRYLVKRTGEKVFLECVQDMDHENMFWYRQDPGLGLRLIYFSYDVKMKEKGDIPEGYSVSREKKERFSLILESASTNQTSMYLCASSTRDRDTGELFFGEGSRLTVL.

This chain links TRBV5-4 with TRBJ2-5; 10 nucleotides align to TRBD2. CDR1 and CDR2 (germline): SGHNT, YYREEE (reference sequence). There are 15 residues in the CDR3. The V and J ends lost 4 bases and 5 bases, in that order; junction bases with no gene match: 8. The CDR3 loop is CASSTGLASYETQYF. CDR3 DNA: TGTGCCAGCAGCACGGGACTAGCGAGCTACGAGACCCAGTACTTC.

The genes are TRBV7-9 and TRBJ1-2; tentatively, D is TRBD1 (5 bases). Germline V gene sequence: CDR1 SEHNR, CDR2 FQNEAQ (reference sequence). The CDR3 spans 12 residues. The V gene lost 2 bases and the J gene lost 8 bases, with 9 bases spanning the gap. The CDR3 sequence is CASSLIREGYTF. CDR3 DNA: TGTGCCAGCAGCTTAATCAGGGAAGGCTACACCTTC.

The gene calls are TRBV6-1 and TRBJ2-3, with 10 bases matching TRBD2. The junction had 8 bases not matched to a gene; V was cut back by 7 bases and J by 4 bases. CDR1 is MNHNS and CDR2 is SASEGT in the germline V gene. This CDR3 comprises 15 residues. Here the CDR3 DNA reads TGTGCCAGCAAGACACATGGACTAGCGGCAGATACGCAGTATTTT. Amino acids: CASKTHGLAADTQYF.

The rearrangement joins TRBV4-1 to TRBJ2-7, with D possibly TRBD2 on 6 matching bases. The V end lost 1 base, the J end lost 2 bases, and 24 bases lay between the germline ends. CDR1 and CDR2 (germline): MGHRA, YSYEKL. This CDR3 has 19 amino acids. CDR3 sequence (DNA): TGCGCCAGCAGCCAAGCCCAGGACAAACAGCGACGGGAGACCTACGAGCAGTACTTC. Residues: CASSQAQDKQRRETYEQYF.

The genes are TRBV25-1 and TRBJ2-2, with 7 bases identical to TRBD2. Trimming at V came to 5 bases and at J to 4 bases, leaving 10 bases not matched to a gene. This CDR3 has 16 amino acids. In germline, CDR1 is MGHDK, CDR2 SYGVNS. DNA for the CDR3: TGTGCCAGCAGTAGACCTGGGGACTACCTCACCGGGGAGCTGTTTTTT. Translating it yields CASSRPGDYLTGELFF.

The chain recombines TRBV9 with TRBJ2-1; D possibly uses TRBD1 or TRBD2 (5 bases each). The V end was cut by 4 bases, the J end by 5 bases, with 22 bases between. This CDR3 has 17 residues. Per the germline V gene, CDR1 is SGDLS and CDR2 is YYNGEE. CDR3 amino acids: CASSPKVGRVGHNEQFF. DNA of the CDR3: TGTGCCAGCAGCCCCAAGGTCGGCAGGGTGGGACACAATGAGCAGTTCTTC.

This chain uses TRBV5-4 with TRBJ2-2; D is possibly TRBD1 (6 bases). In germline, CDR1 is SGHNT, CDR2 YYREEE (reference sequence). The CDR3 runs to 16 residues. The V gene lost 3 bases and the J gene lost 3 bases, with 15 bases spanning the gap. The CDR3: CASSWQGRLDTGELFF. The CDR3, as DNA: TGTGCCAGCAGCTGGCAGGGGCGCTTGGACACCGGGGAGCTGTTTTTT.

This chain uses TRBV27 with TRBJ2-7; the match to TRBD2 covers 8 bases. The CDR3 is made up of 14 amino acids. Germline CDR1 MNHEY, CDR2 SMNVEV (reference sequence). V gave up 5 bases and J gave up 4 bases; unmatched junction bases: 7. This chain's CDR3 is CASSRAGADYEQYF. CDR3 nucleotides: TGTGCCAGCAGTCGAGCGGGAGCGGATTACGAGCAGTACTTC.

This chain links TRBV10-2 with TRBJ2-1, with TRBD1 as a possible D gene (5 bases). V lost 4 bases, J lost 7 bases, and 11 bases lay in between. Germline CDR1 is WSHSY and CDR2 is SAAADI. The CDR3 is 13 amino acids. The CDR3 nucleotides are TGCGCCAGCAGTGTGAACAGGTTAAATGAGCAGTTCTTC. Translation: CASSVNRLNEQFF.

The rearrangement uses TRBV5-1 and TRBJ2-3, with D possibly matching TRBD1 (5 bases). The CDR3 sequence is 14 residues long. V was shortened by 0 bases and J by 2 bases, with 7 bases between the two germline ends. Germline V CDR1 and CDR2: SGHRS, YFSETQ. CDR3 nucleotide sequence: TGCGCCAGCAGCTTGGACAGGCACACAGATACGCAGTATTTT. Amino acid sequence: CASSLDRHTDTQYF.

This CDR3 is CATSRGQGINEQFF. The CDR3 DNA is TGTGCCACCAGCAGGGGACAGGGAATCAATGAGCAGTTCTTC. The gene calls are TRBV15 and TRBJ2-1; 9 bases line up with TRBD1. CDR1 LNHNV and CDR2 YYDKDF come from the germline V gene (reference sequence). The length of the CDR3 is 14 residues. V shed 3 bases, J shed 6 bases, and the junction held 3 bases outside the gene matches.

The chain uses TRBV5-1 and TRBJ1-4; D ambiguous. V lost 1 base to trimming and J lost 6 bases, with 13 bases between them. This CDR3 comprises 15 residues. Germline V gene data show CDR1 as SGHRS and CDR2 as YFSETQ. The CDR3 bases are TGCGCCAGCAGCTTGCCTGAGGGCGCTGATGAAAAACTGTTTTTT. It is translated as CASSLPEGADEKLFF. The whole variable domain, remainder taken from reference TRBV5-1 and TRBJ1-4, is KAGVTQTPRYLIKTRGQQVTLSCSPISGHRSVSWYQQTPGQGLQFLFEYFSETQRNKGNFPGRFSGRQFSNSRSEMNVSTLELGDSALYLCASSLPEGADEKLFFGSGTQLSVL.

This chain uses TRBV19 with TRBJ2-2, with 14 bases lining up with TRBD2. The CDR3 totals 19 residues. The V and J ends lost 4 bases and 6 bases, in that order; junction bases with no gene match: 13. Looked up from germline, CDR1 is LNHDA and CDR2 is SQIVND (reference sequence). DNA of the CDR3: TGTGCCAGTAGTACCCGTCCCGGGACTAGCGGGAGAATCGCCGGGGAGCTGTTTTTT. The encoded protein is CASSTRPGTSGRIAGELFF.

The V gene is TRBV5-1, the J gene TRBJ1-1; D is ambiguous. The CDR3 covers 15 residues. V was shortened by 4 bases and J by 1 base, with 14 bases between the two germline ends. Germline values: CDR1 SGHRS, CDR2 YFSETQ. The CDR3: CASSTRGVGNTEAFF. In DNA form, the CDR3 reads TGCGCCAGCAGCACAAGAGGAGTAGGGAACACTGAAGCTTTCTTT.

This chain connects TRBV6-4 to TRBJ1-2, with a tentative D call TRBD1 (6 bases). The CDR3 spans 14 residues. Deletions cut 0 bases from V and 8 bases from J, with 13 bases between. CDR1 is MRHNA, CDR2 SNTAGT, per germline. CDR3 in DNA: TGTGCCAGCAGTGACTCAGGGGGAATCAGGGGCTACACCTTC. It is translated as CASSDSGGIRGYTF.

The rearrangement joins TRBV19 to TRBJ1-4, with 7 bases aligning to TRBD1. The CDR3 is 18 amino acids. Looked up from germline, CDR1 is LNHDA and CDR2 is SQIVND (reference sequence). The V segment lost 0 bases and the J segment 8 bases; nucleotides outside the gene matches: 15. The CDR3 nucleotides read TGTGCCAGTAGTATAGATGGTCCAGGGGGAGGTTCGGGCGAAAAACTGTTTTTT. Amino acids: CASSIDGPGGGSGEKLFF.

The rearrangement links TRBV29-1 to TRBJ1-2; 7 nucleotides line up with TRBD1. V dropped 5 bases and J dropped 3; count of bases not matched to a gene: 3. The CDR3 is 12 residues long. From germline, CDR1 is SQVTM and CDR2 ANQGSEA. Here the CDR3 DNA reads TGCAGCGTTATCCAGGGGGACTATGGCTACACCTTC. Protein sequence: CSVIQGDYGYTF. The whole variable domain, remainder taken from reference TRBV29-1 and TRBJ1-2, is SAVISQKPSRDICQRGTSLTIQCQVDSQVTMMFWYRQQPGQSLTLIATANQGSEATYESGFVIDKFPISRPNLTFSTLTVSNMSPEDSSIYLCSVIQGDYGYTFGSGTRLTVV.

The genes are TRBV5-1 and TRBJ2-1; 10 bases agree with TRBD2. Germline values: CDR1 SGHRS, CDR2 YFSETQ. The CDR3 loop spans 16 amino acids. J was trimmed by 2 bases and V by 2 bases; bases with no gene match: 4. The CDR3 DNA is TGCGCCAGCAGCTTATCCGGACTAGCGGCCTACAATGAGCAGTTCTTC. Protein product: CASSLSGLAAYNEQFF.

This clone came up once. The CDR3 DNA is TGTGCCAGCAGCGTTGGACATCCAAGTCCCACAGATACGCAGTATTTT. It codes for CASSVGHPSPTDTQYF. The rearrangement joins TRBV9 to TRBJ2-3, with D tentatively TRBD1 (5 bases). Germline V gene lookup returns CDR1 SGDLS and CDR2 YYNGEE. V was shortened by 2 bases and J by 2 bases, with 15 bases between the two germline ends. The CDR3 contains 16 residues.

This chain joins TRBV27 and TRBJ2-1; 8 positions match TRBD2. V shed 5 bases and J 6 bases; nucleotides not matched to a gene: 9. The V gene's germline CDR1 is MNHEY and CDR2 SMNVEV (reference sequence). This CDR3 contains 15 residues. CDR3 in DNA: TGTGCCAGCAGTCCCGGAGCGGGAGTATTCAATGAGCAGTTCTTC. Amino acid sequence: CASSPGAGVFNEQFF.

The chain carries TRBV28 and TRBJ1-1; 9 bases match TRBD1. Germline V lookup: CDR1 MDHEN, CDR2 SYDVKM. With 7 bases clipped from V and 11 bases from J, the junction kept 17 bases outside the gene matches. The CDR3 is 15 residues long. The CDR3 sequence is CASMAVFGTGQGAFF. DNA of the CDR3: TGTGCCAGCATGGCCGTTTTCGGGACAGGGCAGGGGGCTTTCTTT.

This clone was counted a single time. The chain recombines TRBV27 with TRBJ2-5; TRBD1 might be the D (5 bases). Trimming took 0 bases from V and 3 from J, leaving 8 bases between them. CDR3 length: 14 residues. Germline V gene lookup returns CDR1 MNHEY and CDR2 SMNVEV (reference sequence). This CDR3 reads CASSLSQGKETQYF. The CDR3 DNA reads TGTGCCAGCAGTTTATCCCAGGGAAAAGAGACCCAGTACTTC.